This record covers a single T cell receptor beta chain. Its antigen remains unknown. These data belong to a study of regulatory T cells in long-lasting Graves disease. CDR1 DFQATT and CDR2 SNEGSKA come from the germline V gene (reference sequence). CDR3 size: 15 residues. Trimming cost V 3 bases and J 4 bases, with 16 bases left between them. Regarding time point: newly diagnosed GD, antithyroid drugs for less than 3 months. The TCR library was prepared using RNA isolated from PBMCs. Through Arm-PCR of CDR3 regions and iRepertoire HTBI primers, TCR beta libraries were built. MiXCR, applied by TCRdb to the multiplex PCR reads, yields one record per CDR3 protein. This sample has about 420,000 distinct CDR3 sequences, with approximately 16% found just once. Study results and limitations: Those with persistent Graves' had less TCR diversity than newly diagnosed patients.

Another study also made use of these data, one on T cells in Graves' hyperthyroidism and ophthalmopathy. As that report states: HTBI primers were employed in a first-round RT-PCR of the TCR CDR3.

Sequencing used peripheral blood mononuclear cells (PBMCs), obtained at new diagnosis, from a patient treated with antithyroid drugs. The genes are TRBV20-1 and TRBJ2-1; maybe TRBD1 (6 bases). The source of this sequence is a woman in her late teens or twenties with Graves disease. The CDR3 bases are TGCAGTGCTAGTCCCCCAGGGGCAAGGTACAATGAGCAGTTCTTC. It specifies CSASPPGARYNEQFF.